This TCR beta chain was recorded in a study of OX40 agonist ivuxolimab in advanced cancers. At the level of the study: Ivuxolimab, an antibody acting as an agonist of OX40 (CD134), was used to treat patients. Three patients got partial responses; one had hepatocellular carcinoma and two had cutaneous melanoma. Overall study findings and caveats: In the 0.1-3.0 mg/kg groups, partial responders showed among the lowest expansion.

Sequencing was performed with immunoSEQ multiplex PCR; in TCRdb, only in-frame clones are kept and a portion is missing. Of roughly 79,000 clones listed, about 85% were seen once; the top ten hold under 20%. V dropped 5 bases and J dropped 6 bases, with 13 bases sitting between them. CDR3 length: 14 amino acids. Germline CDR1 LNHDA, CDR2 SQIVND (reference sequence). Of note for this clone: Its antigen is undetermined.

The sequences come from CD4+ or CD8+ T cells sorted from blood, collected in a trial of the OX40 agonist ivuxolimab. This receptor was taken from an adult with an advanced solid tumor such as melanoma, head and neck, liver or kidney cancer. The rearrangement links TRBV19 to TRBJ2-2, with no clear D. The CDR3 protein is CASSVNSDSGELFF. The CDR3 DNA is TGTGCCAGTAGTGTTAACAGTGATTCCGGGGAGCTGTTTTTT.